The clone carrying this T cell receptor (beta chain) has a single count. Covering alpha and beta chains, TRAV- and TRBV-specific primers were used for the first-strand cDNA. With a V-primer adapter and a constant-region primer, TCRs were amplified for 20 to 25 PCR cycles. TCRdb re-called the reads with MiXCR, one entry per CDR3 protein. The sample contains some 7,100 distinct CDR3 sequences, approximately 53% of which appear only once. The data stem from a study of low-dose radiotherapy and immunotherapy resistance in tumors. On the study more broadly: Ipilimumab 1 mg/kg every six weeks, together with nivolumab 240 mg every two weeks, was given intravenously to patients.

The CDR3 spans 17 residues. J lost 5 bases, V lost 5 bases, and 14 bases had no gene match. Germline CDR1 MDHEN, CDR2 SYDVKM. The rearrangement uses TRBV28 and TRBJ2-1, with 8 bases that match TRBD2. The origin of this receptor is a human donor with advanced metastatic prostate, ovarian, gallbladder or colorectal cancer (not recorded which). This table probably holds off-target reads from a library built for another chain. CDR3 sequence: CASSPHSGSGTNNEQFF. CDR3 in DNA: TGTGCCAGCAGTCCACACTCCGGTAGCGGGACCAACAATGAGCAGTTCTTC.